This T cell receptor (beta chain) was obtained from a study of shared clonotypes between healthy human individuals. Assay used: immunoSEQ multiplex PCR; TCRdb lists only in-frame clones, some missing. Here the sample spans around 200,000 clones, 65% to 70% being singletons. General study results and limits: Exclusively blood specimens were collected; tissue repertoires likely differ.

Turning to this clone: As yet, its antigen is unknown.

V was pared by 9 bases and J by 2 bases, with 15 bases between. Germline V lookup: CDR1 MNHNS, CDR2 SASEGT. The CDR3 runs 14 residues. The genes are TRBV6-1 and TRBJ2-3; D is possibly TRBD2 (5 bases). The sequence was obtained from a man aged 25-40 years in good health. Sequencing was done on a sample of memory CD4+ T cells sorted from blood. Subset noted: CD45RA-negative fraction. DNA of the CDR3: TGTGCCAGTCTACTAGGAAAGTACACAGATACGCAGTATTTT. Amino acids: CASLLGKYTDTQYF.